This T cell receptor (beta chain) was identified in a study of blood T cells in healthy people across ages. A second PCR of roughly 7 to 11 cycles used a sample-barcoded 5' primer and a J-beta primer mix. TCRdb re-called the 5' RACE reads through MiXCR, storing one row per CDR3 protein. The sample consists of 800,000 or so distinct CDR3 sequences, 35% to 50% of them appearing once. Study conclusions and caveats: Per million T cells, the diversity of TCR beta decreased roughly linearly as age advanced.

In the case of this clonotype: Its cognate antigen is unknown.

The CDR3 contains 12 residues. The V end lost 6 bases, the J end lost 8 bases, and 13 bases lay between the germline ends. The chain uses TRBV12-3 or TRBV12-4 and TRBJ1-2, with no clear D. The TCR comes from a man aged 80 or over in good health. The sequenced sample was blood. CDR3: CASRGGSWGYTF. The CDR3 DNA reads TGTGCCAGCAGAGGAGGTTCGTGGGGCTACACCTTC.